Below, 19 T cell receptor beta chains from the same sample are listed, as sequenced in a study of T cells after yellow fever vaccination. Each CDR3 protein gets one entry after TCRdb re-called the 5' RACE reads with MiXCR. This sample yields approximately 120,000 distinct CDR3 sequences, of which roughly 15% are seen a single time; approximately 39% belongs to the top ten. Sequences were derived from CD8+ T cells sorted from PBMCs, sampled 5 days after the yellow fever booster vaccination. These receptors all come from a young man who received the YFV17D yellow fever vaccine.

The rearrangement links TRBV29-1 to TRBJ2-5, with D possibly TRBD2 on 5 matching bases. The CDR3 consists of 14 residues. Germline V lookup: CDR1 SQVTM, CDR2 ANQGSEA. Trimming took 7 bases from V and 4 from J, leaving 19 bases between them. CDR3 sequence (DNA): TGCAGCGCCGAACTAGGCCACCGGGGAGAGACCCAGTACTTC. Translating it yields CSAELGHRGETQYF.

In this sample, this clonotype turned up a few times. The chain has TRBV9 and TRBJ2-7; a possible D gene is TRBD2 (5 bases). CDR1 is SGDLS, CDR2 YYNGEE, per germline. This CDR3 has 17 amino acids. V was clipped by 0 bases and J by 4 bases, with 20 bases between them. CDR3 bases: TGTGCCAGCAGCGTAGTAGTGGTGGGGAGAGAAGGATACGAGCAGTACTTC. This encodes CASSVVVVGREGYEQYF.

This clonotype was seen only a few times. CDR3 nucleotide sequence: TGTGCCAGCACCGTGTTGTATGGGAAGGTATACGGGGCCAACGTCCTGACTTTC. It specifies CASTVLYGKVYGANVLTF. The V and J genes are TRBV9 and TRBJ2-6, with unresolved D. Germline V lookup: CDR1 SGDLS, CDR2 YYNGEE. With 6 bases removed from V and 4 bases from J, the gap between germline ends came to 23 bases. There are 18 residues in the CDR3. Drawing the rest from reference TRBV9 and TRBJ2-6, the complete variable domain is DSGVTQTPKHLITATGQRVTLRCSPRSGDLSVYWYQQSLDQGLQFLIQYYNGEERAKGNILERFSAQQFPDLHSELNLSSLELGDSALYFCASTVLYGKVYGANVLTFGAGSRLTVL.

This clonotype was seen more than once but under ten times. This CDR3 is CASSQKTGTDQPQHF. DNA of the CDR3: TGCGCCAGCAGCCAAAAAACAGGGACCGATCAGCCCCAGCATTTT. The V call is TRBV4-1, the J call TRBJ1-5; a possible D gene is TRBD1 (6 bases). The CDR3 runs 15 residues. V was shortened by 2 bases and J by 5 bases, with 13 bases between the two germline ends. CDR1 is MGHRA, CDR2 YSYEKL, per germline.

This clonotype was picked up a small number of times. This chain connects TRBV5-6 to TRBJ2-7, with D maybe TRBD2 (5 bases). This CDR3 spans 16 amino acids. V lost 5 bases and J 6 bases, leaving 24 bases between the germline ends. CDR1 is SGHDT, CDR2 YYEEEE, per germline. This chain's CDR3 is CASSHVPGSGGSEQYF. DNA for the CDR3: TGTGCCAGCAGTCATGTCCCGGGATCCGGTGGGTCCGAGCAGTACTTC.

The sample holds many counts of this clonotype. This chain connects TRBV12-3 or TRBV12-4 to TRBJ1-4; no firm D call. The V end lost 6 bases, the J end lost 5 bases, and 22 bases lay between the germline ends. The CDR3 has 17 amino acids. The CDR3 sequence: CASSPSRDEGGNEKLFF. CDR3 bases: TGTGCCAGCAGCCCATCCCGCGATGAGGGAGGGAATGAAAAACTGTTTTTT.

V and J are TRBV6-2 or TRBV6-3 and TRBJ2-7; D is undetermined. With 2 bases removed from V and 0 bases from J, the gap between germline ends came to 5 bases. The CDR3 is 13 amino acids. Germline CDR1 reads MNHEY; CDR2 reads SVGEGT. The CDR3 nucleotides read TGTGCCAGCAGTTACGGCAACTCCTACGAGCAGTACGTC. Its translation is CASSYGNSYEQYV.

The chain combines TRBV7-8 with TRBJ2-2; 10 nucleotides align to TRBD2. The germline V gene has CDR1 SGHVS and CDR2 FQNEAQ. The CDR3 runs to 16 residues. The V gene end was trimmed by 1 base and the J gene end by 1 base; junction bases not matched to a gene: 0. The DNA of the CDR3 is TGTGCCAGCAGCTTAGTAGCGGGGGGGAACACCGGGGAGCTGTTTTTT. Protein sequence: CASSLVAGGNTGELFF.

The chain joins TRBV6-5 to TRBJ2-2; 11 nucleotides match TRBD1. V shed 0 bases and J 7 bases; nucleotides not matched to a gene: 4. CDR3 size: 16 residues. CDR1 is MNHEY and CDR2 is SVGAGI in the germline V gene. CDR3 residues: CASSYSRTGGVGELFF. Written as DNA, the CDR3 is TGTGCCAGCAGTTACTCCAGGACAGGGGGCGTCGGGGAGCTGTTTTTT.

This clonotype was observed a few times. The junction shows a germline mismatch at one end, possibly a read error. The V call is TRBV7-2, the J call TRBJ2-1; 12 nucleotides line up with TRBD2. The CDR3 sequence is 14 residues long. The germline gives CDR1 SGHTA, CDR2 FQGNSA. CDR3 in amino acids: CASSLAGGRNEQFF. The DNA for the CDR3 is TGTGCCAGCAGCCTAGCGGGGGGGCGCAATGAGCAGTTCTTC. The complete variable domain, with remaining parts taken from reference TRBV7-2 and TRBJ2-1, reads GAGVSQSPSNKVTEKGKDVELRCDPISGHTALYWYRQSLGQGLEFLIYFQGNSAPDKSGLPSDRFSAERTGGSVSTLTIQRTQQEDSAVYLCASSLAGGRNEQFFGPGTRLTVL.

The sample holds a few counts of this clonotype. The V gene is TRBV27, the J gene TRBJ1-2, with a tentative D call TRBD1 (5 bases). Trimming removed 2 bases from V and 4 bases from J, with 8 bases in between. The CDR3 totals 13 residues. Germline-derived CDR1 and CDR2 are MNHEY and SMNVEV (reference sequence). This CDR3 reads CASSLPGFYGYTF. The CDR3 bases are TGTGCCAGCAGTTTACCAGGGTTCTATGGCTACACCTTC.

This clonotype was observed a few times. The chain carries TRBV6-5 and TRBJ1-2; 7 bases match TRBD1. Germline lookup yields CDR1 MNHEY and CDR2 SVGAGI. The CDR3 loop spans 14 amino acids. V dropped 2 bases and J dropped 6; count of bases not matched to a gene: 6. CDR3 region: CASSYAPGGDGYTF. In DNA, the CDR3 is TGTGCCAGCAGTTACGCTCCAGGGGGTGATGGCTACACCTTC.

The gene calls are TRBV6-2 or TRBV6-3 and TRBJ2-3; a possible D gene is TRBD2 (6 bases). This CDR3 comprises 13 residues. Trimming removed 6 bases at V and 4 bases at J, with 11 bases between. Germline assignment: CDR1 MNHEY and CDR2 SVGEGT. The CDR3 bases are TGTGCCAGCAGACTCGGGGGAGCAGATACGCAGTATTTT. Amino acid sequence: CASRLGGADTQYF.

This clonotype was seen only a few times. The chain combines TRBV19 with TRBJ1-1; D not resolved. CDR3 length equals 12 residues. V shed 7 bases and J shed 3 bases, with 9 bases lying between them. Germline V gene data show CDR1 as LNHDA and CDR2 as SQIVND (reference sequence). The CDR3 region is CASTHGYTEAFF. The CDR3 DNA reads TGTGCCAGTACCCATGGATACACTGAAGCTTTCTTT.

As to this clonotype: The germline gene is not matched at one end of the junction; a read error may be the cause. The chain carries TRBV9 and TRBJ2-3, with D perhaps matching TRBD2 (6 bases). Germline loops: CDR1 SGDLS, CDR2 YYNGEE. The CDR3 consists of 17 residues. CDR3: CASSVGALRDSSGTRYF. The DNA for the CDR3 is TGTGCCAGCAGCGTAGGGGCCCTCCGGGACTCCTCCGGGACGCGGTATTTT.

This rearrangement joins TRBV27 to TRBJ1-5, with D tentatively TRBD1 (6 bases). The CDR3 sequence is 17 residues long. V lost 5 bases to trimming and J lost 2 bases, with 19 bases between them. Germline V gives CDR1 MNHEY, CDR2 SMNVEV (reference sequence). CDR3 nucleotide sequence: TGTGCCAGCAGTCATATCCCGGCGCCAGGGGGCAATCAGCCCCAGCATTTT. It specifies CASSHIPAPGGNQPQHF.

This clonotype was seen a handful of times. The chain combines TRBV7-4 with TRBJ2-7, with D possibly being TRBD2 (7 bases). V gave up 7 bases and J gave up 2 bases, with 18 bases separating them. The germline gives CDR1 SGHVT, CDR2 SQSDAQ. The CDR3 has 15 residues. The CDR3, as DNA: TGTGCCAGCACCCTCGGGGGGCCGACCACCTACGAGCAGTACTTC. Amino acids: CASTLGGPTTYEQYF.

The chain carries TRBV7-9 and TRBJ2-3, with 9 bases aligning to TRBD2. The CDR3 has 15 residues. CDR1 is SEHNR and CDR2 is FQNEAQ in the germline V gene (reference sequence). V lost 2 bases, J lost 6 bases, and 6 bases stayed unmatched. In DNA form, the CDR3 reads TGTGCCAGCAGCTTATCTAGCGGGGTAGCGGATACGCAGTATTTT. It codes for CASSLSSGVADTQYF.

Here the CDR3 DNA reads TGCAGCGTTGAATCACAGGGTCAGGAACTGTTTTTT. Translated, it gives CSVESQGQELFF. The chain is built from TRBV29-1 and TRBJ1-4; possibly TRBD1 for D (6 bases). Trimming shortened V by 2 bases and J by 12 bases, and 13 bases separated the two germline ends. The CDR3 extends over 12 amino acids. The germline V gene encodes CDR1 SQVTM and CDR2 ANQGSEA.